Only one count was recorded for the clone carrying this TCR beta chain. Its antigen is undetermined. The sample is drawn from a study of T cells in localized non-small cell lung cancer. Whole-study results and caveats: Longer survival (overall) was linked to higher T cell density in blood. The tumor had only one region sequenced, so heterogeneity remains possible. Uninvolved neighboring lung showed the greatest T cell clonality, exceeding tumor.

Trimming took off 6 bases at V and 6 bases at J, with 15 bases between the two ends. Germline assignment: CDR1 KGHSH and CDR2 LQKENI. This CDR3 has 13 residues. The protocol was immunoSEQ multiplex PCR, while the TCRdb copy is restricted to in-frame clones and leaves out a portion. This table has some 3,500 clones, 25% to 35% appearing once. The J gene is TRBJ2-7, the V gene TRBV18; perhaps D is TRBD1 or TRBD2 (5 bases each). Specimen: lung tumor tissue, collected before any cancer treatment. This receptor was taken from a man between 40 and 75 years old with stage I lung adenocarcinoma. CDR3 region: CASSRDPGSEQYF. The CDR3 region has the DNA TGTGCCAGCTCCCGGGACCCCGGAAGCGAGCAGTACTTC.